Below are 3 T cell receptor beta chains sequenced from a single sample in a study of cytomegalovirus exposure and HLA in healthy donors. This PCR relied on a set of 60 Vbeta primers and 13 Jbeta primers. Libraries were prepared by immunoSEQ multiplex PCR; TCRdb keeps only in-frame clonotypes and omits some of them. The table lists 95,000 to 100,000 clones, approximately 76% of them singletons, with approximately 4% in the top ten. The sequenced material came from PBMCs. These TCRs come from a man between 40 and 49 years old in good health and CMV-seronegative.

V gene TRBV5-1 combines with J gene TRBJ1-1; a possible D gene is TRBD1 (5 bases). Per germline, CDR1 SGHRS and CDR2 YFSETQ. Deletions cut 5 bases from V and 1 base from J, with 9 bases between. This CDR3 has 13 amino acids. The CDR3 reads CASRPTANTEAFF. For the CDR3, the DNA is TGCGCCAGCAGGCCGACAGCGAACACTGAAGCTTTCTTT. Combining the CDR3 with reference TRBV5-1 and TRBJ1-1 gives the whole variable domain KAGVTQTPRYLIKTRGQQVTLSCSPISGHRSVSWYQQTPGQGLQFLFEYFSETQRNKGNFPGRFSGRQFSNSRSEMNVSTLELGDSALYLCASRPTANTEAFFGQGTRLTVV.

The chain couples TRBV5-1 to TRBJ1-5; tentatively, D is TRBD1 (5 bases). Germline V gene data show CDR1 as SGHRS and CDR2 as YFSETQ. This CDR3 comprises 10 residues. CDR3 nucleotides: TGCGGGGGCCAAATCCAGCCCCAGCATTTT. This encodes CGGQIQPQHF.

This chain connects TRBV5-8 to TRBJ1-1; no clear D gene. The V and J ends lost 4 bases and 11 bases respectively, with 12 bases between them. Germline assignment: CDR1 SGHTS and CDR2 YDEGEE. This CDR3 region has 11 residues. DNA for the CDR3: TGTGCCAGCAGCCCCCGATCGAGGGCTTTCTTT. It yields the protein CASSPRSRAFF.